This record covers a single T cell receptor (beta chain). What it binds is not known. This sample was included in a study of vaccination and CD4 T cells after COVID-19. Treatment specified: roughly 10-day PBMC culture with coronavirus spike peptide pools or control peptides (ViraFEST assay). Days 3 and 7 saw half the medium swapped for fresh IL-2 medium. Once obtained from cultured CD4+ T cells, the DNA was sequenced using the Oncomine TCR Beta short-read assay. Each CDR3 protein is one row after TCRdb ran MiXCR on the PCR reads. The sample records over 10,000 distinct CDR3 sequences, 75% to 80% being singletons. V shed 5 bases and J 4 bases; nucleotides not matched to a gene: 4. The CDR3 contains 13 residues. Germline values: CDR1 DFQATT, CDR2 SNEGSKA (reference sequence).

This sequence originates from a human donor who had recovered from COVID-19. The J gene is TRBJ2-7, the V gene TRBV20-1; TRBD2 matches at 11 bases. The sequenced material came from CD4+ T cells from blood, cultured in vitro. CDR3 nucleotides: TGCAGTGCTGAACCTAGCGGGAGGTACGAGCAGTACTTC. Its protein is CSAEPSGRYEQYF.